This T cell receptor (beta chain) came from a study of shared clonotypes between healthy human individuals. About the study: A few men and a couple of women, aged 18 to 49, were donors.

Comments on this clone: The antigen is undetermined.

Study-level points and caveats: Researchers sampled only blood; tissue repertoires likely differ.

V lost 0 bases, J lost 5 bases, and 7 bases stayed unmatched. The CDR3 consists of 18 residues. The germline CDR1 and CDR2 sequences are LGHNA and YNFKEQ. Samples underwent the assay at deep level. Several immunoSEQ plates held equal portions of the genomic DNA taken from each subset. Method: immunoSEQ multiplex PCR; TCRdb's copy keeps in-frame clones and lacks some. The data show 2 million to 3 million clones, with over 85% seen just once and around 0.37% held by the top ten. The TCR originated in a man between 18 and 29 years old in good health. Some clones in this sample may be carry-over from other donors' samples. The sequencing sample was made of naive CD4+ T cells from PBMCs. Regarding subset: CD45RA+ positively selected. The chain employs TRBV4-2 and TRBJ2-2; 12 bases match TRBD2. CDR3 sequence (DNA): TGTGCCAGCAGCCAAGAAATACTAGCGGGAGGTTTGACCGGGGAGCTGTTTTTT. The encoded protein is CASSQEILAGGLTGELFF.